This entry lists 9 T cell receptor beta chains sequenced from one sample in a study of OX40 agonist ivuxolimab in advanced cancers. Generated by immunoSEQ multiplex PCR, the TCRdb table keeps only in-frame clones and is missing some. The top ten hold over 0.8% of the sample, which has 130,000 or so clones, approximately 94% seen once. The sample was CD4+ or CD8+ T cells sorted from blood, taken in a trial of the OX40 agonist ivuxolimab. The receptors originated from an adult with an advanced solid tumor such as melanoma, head and neck, liver or kidney cancer.

The rearrangement uses TRBV5-6 and TRBJ2-3; no clear D gene. CDR3 length: 18 residues. The V end was cut by 3 bases, the J end by 0 bases, with 20 bases between. CDR1 SGHDT and CDR2 YYEEEE come from the germline V gene. The CDR3 region is CASSSPIPPGYSTDTQYF. DNA for the CDR3: TGTGCCAGCAGCTCCCCCATACCACCGGGCTACAGCACAGATACGCAGTATTTT.

V gene TRBV7-3 combines with J gene TRBJ1-5; 8 bases fit TRBD1. V was clipped by 11 bases and J by 5 bases; unmatched bases: 11. The CDR3 totals 14 residues. The germline gives CDR1 SGHTA, CDR2 FQGTGA. The chain's CDR3 is CAVEPGGGDQPQHF. For the CDR3, the DNA is TGTGCCGTTGAGCCAGGGGGCGGCGATCAGCCCCAGCATTTT.

CDR3 sequence: CASSPGGGYGYTF. The CDR3, as DNA: TGTGCCAGCTCACCAGGGGGCGGCTATGGCTACACCTTC. The chain has TRBV18 and TRBJ1-2, with D perhaps TRBD1 (6 bases). V was clipped by 2 bases and J by 4 bases, with 8 bases between them. Germline values: CDR1 KGHSH, CDR2 LQKENI. CDR3 length: 13 amino acids.

This chain uses TRBV19 with TRBJ2-3; D remains unclear. The germline V and J ends were trimmed by 7 bases and 5 bases, with 19 bases remaining between them. Germline loops: CDR1 LNHDA, CDR2 SQIVND (reference sequence). The CDR3 has 15 residues. CDR3 DNA sequence: TGTGCCAGTACCGGACCAGGCGTCCCGGGAGATACGCAGTATTTT. It translates to CASTGPGVPGDTQYF.

The chain uses TRBV6-6 and TRBJ1-1, with 8 bases lining up with TRBD1. The CDR3 is made up of 15 amino acids. Germline CDR1 is MNHNY and CDR2 is SVGAGI (reference sequence). Germline trimming cut 4 bases from V and 2 bases from J; bases unmatched to any gene: 6. The CDR3 protein is CASSSGGAANTEAFF. CDR3 sequence (DNA): TGTGCCAGCAGTTCAGGGGGCGCAGCTAACACTGAAGCTTTCTTT.

The chain employs TRBV4-3 and TRBJ2-2, with 7 positions matching TRBD1. Germline loops: CDR1 LGHNA, CDR2 YSLEER. The CDR3 totals 20 residues. After removal of 2 bases from V and 2 bases from J, the junction contained 17 bases not matched to a gene. The CDR3 protein is CASSQRAAVTGALNTGELFF. CDR3 coding DNA: TGCGCCAGCAGCCAAAGGGCGGCGGTAACAGGGGCTCTAAACACCGGGGAGCTGTTTTTT.

The chain carries TRBV28 and TRBJ2-1; the D gene is possibly TRBD2 (6 bases). This CDR3 region has 11 residues. Per germline, CDR1 MDHEN and CDR2 SYDVKM. The V end was cut by 3 bases, the J end by 10 bases, with 7 bases between. In nucleotides, the CDR3 is TGTGCCAGCAGTTTCCTAGCGGAGCAGTTCTTC. Translation: CASSFLAEQFF.

The chain has TRBV5-1 and TRBJ1-3, with 8 positions matching TRBD1. The V gene's germline CDR1 is SGHRS and CDR2 YFSETQ. This CDR3 spans 17 amino acids. J was trimmed by 0 bases and V by 3 bases; bases with no gene match: 8. The CDR3 is CASSSGDRRSSGNTIYF. As DNA, the CDR3 is TGCGCCAGCAGCTCGGGGGACAGGAGATCCTCTGGAAACACCATATATTTT.

The sample holds one count of this clone. The chain joins TRBV7-3 to TRBJ2-7, with 8 bases fitting TRBD2. CDR3 length: 14 amino acids. Trimming removed 5 bases from V and 2 bases from J; junction bases left unmatched: 5. Germline lookup yields CDR1 SGHTA and CDR2 FQGTGA. CDR3 in amino acids: CASSGASGPYEQYF. DNA of the CDR3: TGTGCCAGCAGCGGGGCTAGCGGGCCCTACGAGCAGTACTTC.